This TCR beta chain was recorded in a study of OX40 agonist ivuxolimab in advanced cancers. About the full investigation: The costimulatory receptor OX40 (CD134) was targeted by ivuxolimab, a fully human IgG2 agonistic monoclonal antibody. Intravenous ivuxolimab was administered to patients every 2 weeks at six dose levels: 0.01, 0.1, 0.3, 1.5, 3 and 10 mg/kg. Of the approximately 50 dose-escalation patients, hepatocellular carcinoma was present in roughly 19, melanoma in approximately 15, renal cell carcinoma in 9 and head and neck cancer in 9. In the dose-escalation cohort, more than 80% of patients were male, and the mean age was approximately 60 years with a range of roughly 20 to 80. Prior anti-PD-1, anti-PD-L1 or anti-CTLA-4 therapy was permitted, and checkpoint inhibitors had been received by around 40% of dose-escalation patients. Three dose-escalation patients achieved partial responses, one with hepatocellular carcinoma and two with cutaneous melanoma. Peripheral TCRbeta sequencing aimed to test whether ivuxolimab altered TCR sequence diversity and caused clonal T-cell expansion. The paper reports the monotherapy dose-escalation portion (N of about 47 patients) of the phase I ivuxolimab trial.

Genomic DNA was isolated from the sorted cells so that the TCRbeta CDR3 region could be sequenced. TCRbeta CDR3 regions were sequenced using the immunoSEQ Assay. Entries here come from immuneACCESS through TCRdb and include only in-frame sequences with V and J called. Some clones fail to appear in such tables; in the studies checked, an unresolved V gene covers under half of the shortfall, and the cause of the remainder is unknown. The table for this sample lists 76,000 or so clones; roughly 86% of them were counted only once. The ten top clones hold under 0.8% of the sample. In the case of this clone: It has no known antigen specificity. No much larger clonotype is one base removed from it; base qualities were not supplied.

Overall study results and their limits: Low levels of normalized T-cell clonal expansion were also seen in some patients who did not respond. At doses of 0.1 to 3.0 mg/kg, clonal expansion of both CD4+ and CD8+ T cells in blood was seen between baseline and week 6. The antigen specificity of the peripheral T cells that underwent clonal expansion was not determined. After ivuxolimab, CD8+ T cells had more expanded clones than CD4+ T cells on average. In the 0.1-3.0 mg/kg groups, partial responders had among the lowest normalized peripheral clonal expansion, particularly in CD8+ T cells.

The trial excluded patients who had a history of autoimmune disease or who were on systemic immunosuppression. In every dose cohort, peripheral blood was drawn for TCR sequencing at baseline, cycle 4 day 1, and cycle 7 day 1. Samples came from an open-label, multicenter, first-in-human phase I dose-escalation trial of ivuxolimab. Adults with locally advanced or metastatic melanoma, renal cell carcinoma, hepatocellular carcinoma or head and neck squamous cell carcinoma were enrolled in the trial. CD4+ and CD8+ T cells were sorted separately from peripheral blood before TCR sequencing. The sequencing here drew on CD4+ or CD8+ T cells sorted from blood, taken in a trial of the OX40 agonist ivuxolimab. The TCR was taken from an adult with an advanced solid tumor such as melanoma, head and neck, liver or kidney cancer.

The CDR3 region has the sequence CASGTGQGDEQYF. The nucleotide sequence reads as follows: TGTGCTAGTGGTACCGGACAGGGGGACGAGCAGTACTTC. Recombination linked TRBV12-5 to TRBJ2-7; TRBD1 matches 10 bases in the middle. The germline V gene sets CDR1 to LGHNT and CDR2 to FRNRAP. Trimming leaves V shorter by 5 bases and J shorter by 5 bases, with the junction holding 3 bases beyond the gene matches. From the cysteine up to the phenylalanine, the CDR3 has a length of 13 residues. The read is trimmed to its CDR3 DNA, 39 bases read in frame from base 1.